The subject of this entry is one T cell receptor beta chain. The data belong to a study of blood T cell repertoires in COVID-19. The table came from immunoSEQ multiplex PCR; TCRdb's copy has only in-frame clones and leaves some out. The table includes roughly 290,000 clones, 89% detected once. CDR1 is SGHRS and CDR2 is YFSETQ in the germline V gene. This CDR3 comprises 14 residues. V lost 2 bases and J lost 1, with 10 bases in between. The receptor was isolated from a woman aged 40-49 years who had recovered from COVID-19. The chain couples TRBV5-1 to TRBJ2-7; weak D call: TRBD1 (6 bases). Sequencing was done on a sample of PBMCs or T cells enriched from blood (not recorded which). The CDR3 here is CASSLQGGSYEQYF. The CDR3 DNA reads as TGCGCCAGCAGCTTACAGGGTGGGTCCTACGAGCAGTACTTC.